This T cell receptor beta chain was retrieved from a study of T cells in Graves' hyperthyroidism and ophthalmopathy. This CDR3 is built from 15 residues. V was clipped by 7 bases and J by 1 base, with 16 bases between them. From germline, CDR1 is MDHEN and CDR2 SYDVKM. This clonotype was detected ten times or more. RNA transcripts provided the source from which TCR beta CDR3 regions were amplified. First-round RT-PCR with HTBI primers amplified the TCR CDR3 region. TCRdb recomputed calls from the multiplex PCR reads with MiXCR, one row per CDR3 protein. The sample shows hundreds of thousands of distinct CDR3 sequences, 25% of them seen only once.

This sequence originates from a man aged 50 to 60 with Graves' hyperthyroidism. The V and J genes are TRBV28 and TRBJ1-1, with TRBD1 as a possible D gene (6 bases). The material sequenced was blood. The CDR3, as DNA: TGTGCCAGCACCCTACAGGGTTCAAGGAACACTGAAGCTTTCTTT. It is translated as CASTLQGSRNTEAFF. Supplemented by reference TRBV28 and TRBJ1-1, the full variable domain reads DVKVTQSSRYLVKRTGEKVFLECVQDMDHENMFWYRQDPGLGLRLIYFSYDVKMKEKGDIPEGYSVSREKKERFSLILESASTNQTSMYLCASTLQGSRNTEAFFGQGTRLTVV.